This TCR beta chain came from a study of blood T cell repertoires in COVID-19. Study details: PBMCs, B-cell-depleted T cells, or T cells provided the cDNA or gDNA that made up the material.

In the authors' methods: Cell counts per sample came from amplifying reference gene primers. Sequencing was performed with immunoSEQ multiplex PCR; in TCRdb, only in-frame clones are kept and a portion is missing. The V and J calls and the clone size are those of that table, but D and trimming were determined from the DNA. The sample holds 250,000 to 350,000 clones, around 87% seen once. This CDR3 region has 16 residues. V gave up 2 bases and J gave up 5 bases; unmatched junction bases: 7. Germline assignment: CDR1 MNHEY and CDR2 SMNVEV (reference sequence). The sequenced sample was PBMCs or T cells enriched from blood (not recorded which). The origin of this receptor is a woman younger than 35 with acute COVID-19. The chain combines TRBV27 with TRBJ2-4, with 9 bases matching TRBD2. Here the CDR3 DNA reads TGTGCCAGCAGTTTAGGTAGCGGGAGTTTCCAAAACATTCAGTACTTC. It specifies CASSLGSGSFQNIQYF.